A single sample is the source of the 19 T cell receptor beta chains below, sequenced in a study of blood T cells in healthy people across ages. Through a sample-barcoded 5' primer and a J-beta primer mix, a second PCR was run for roughly 7 to 11 cycles. TCRdb re-analysed the 5' RACE reads in MiXCR, keeping a single row per CDR3 protein. The sample has 590,000 or so distinct CDR3 sequences; 25% to 30% are singletons. Source material: blood. All receptors come from an elderly woman in good health.

This clonotype was seen ten or more times. The rearrangement uses TRBV7-2 and TRBJ2-5; D uncertain. The CDR3 is 13 residues long. Germline V gene data show CDR1 as SGHTA and CDR2 as FQGNSA. The V end was cut by 3 bases, the J end by 4 bases, with 9 bases between. The CDR3 sequence is CASSFPGTETQYF. Here the CDR3 DNA reads TGTGCCAGCAGCTTTCCCGGAACAGAGACCCAGTACTTC. The full variable domain, its missing parts supplied by reference TRBV7-2 and TRBJ2-5, is GAGVSQSPSNKVTEKGKDVELRCDPISGHTALYWYRQSLGQGLEFLIYFQGNSAPDKSGLPSDRFSAERTGGSVSTLTIQRTQQEDSAVYLCASSFPGTETQYFGPGTRLLVL.

This clonotype was found many times. The J gene is TRBJ2-3, the V gene TRBV11-2; maybe TRBD1 (5 bases). The germline V gene has CDR1 SGHAT and CDR2 FQNNGV. The CDR3 is 15 residues long. V was cut by 1 base and J by 2 bases, with 10 bases left in between. For the CDR3, the DNA is TGTGCCAGCAGCTTAGGGCAGGGCACCACAGATACGCAGTATTTT. It encodes CASSLGQGTTDTQYF.

This clonotype was seen many times. The chain employs TRBV30 and TRBJ1-4; D gene unclear. Trimming took 1 base from V and 8 from J, leaving 17 bases between them. Germline CDR1 is GTSNPN and CDR2 is SVGIG (reference sequence). This CDR3 has 15 residues. CDR3 bases: TGTGCCTGGAGTGCCCGACTCTCAAGAGGGGAAAAACTGTTTTTT. It codes for CAWSARLSRGEKLFF.

This clonotype was recorded a few times. The chain is built from TRBV7-2 and TRBJ1-3; D not certain. The CDR3 runs to 16 residues. Trimming cost V 1 base and J 1 base, with 11 bases left between them. The germline gives CDR1 SGHTA, CDR2 FQGNSA. The DNA of the CDR3 is TGTGCCAGCAGCTTAGGGGTCCCTCAATCTGGAAACACCATATATTTT. Translated, it gives CASSLGVPQSGNTIYF.

There are many counts of this clonotype. J is TRBJ2-3 and V is TRBV7-3; 13 bases align to TRBD2. The CDR3 totals 16 residues. Looked up from germline, CDR1 is SGHTA and CDR2 is FQGTGA. Trimming removed 5 bases from V and 2 bases from J; junction bases left unmatched: 4. As DNA, the CDR3 is TGTGCCAGCAGCCCGGGACTAGCGGGATACACAGATACGCAGTATTTT. Translation: CASSPGLAGYTDTQYF.

The rearrangement uses TRBV6-1 and TRBJ2-3; no clear D gene. CDR1 and CDR2 from the germline V gene are MNHNS and SASEGT. V shed 6 bases and J shed 5 bases, with 18 bases lying between them. This CDR3 spans 15 amino acids. CDR3 DNA sequence: TGTGCCAGCAGAGAGGTCGGATTCCCCCGAGATACGCAGTATTTT. Protein sequence: CASREVGFPRDTQYF.

This clonotype showed up many times. This rearrangement joins TRBV6-1 to TRBJ2-1; 8 bases line up with TRBD2. Germline assignment: CDR1 MNHNS and CDR2 SASEGT. V shed 5 bases and J 10 bases; nucleotides not matched to a gene: 16. This CDR3 comprises 16 residues. CDR3 amino acids: CASSPLAGGYPIEQFF. DNA of the CDR3: TGTGCCAGCAGTCCTCTCGCGGGGGGCTACCCCATAGAGCAGTTCTTC.

This clonotype was seen repeatedly, ten times or more. The chain recombines TRBV20-1 with TRBJ1-6, with a possible D match to TRBD1 (6 bases). The V end was cut by 3 bases, the J end by 5 bases, with 14 bases between. The germline V gene has CDR1 DFQATT and CDR2 SNEGSKA (reference sequence). The CDR3 totals 15 residues. The CDR3 here is CSASPGGLNNSPLHF. CDR3 coding DNA: TGCAGTGCTAGTCCTGGGGGCTTGAATAATTCACCCCTCCACTTT.

This clonotype was seen only once. The chain recombines TRBV12-3 or TRBV12-4 with TRBJ2-1; weak D call: TRBD1 (6 bases). CDR3 length: 14 amino acids. Deletions cut 7 bases from V and 3 bases from J, with 13 bases between. CDR3 sequence: CASTVGQLYNEQFF. The DNA for the CDR3 is TGTGCCAGCACCGTCGGACAGCTCTACAATGAGCAGTTCTTC.

Of note for this clonotype: One junction end does not reproduce the germline sequence, and a read error may be involved. This rearrangement joins TRBV2 to TRBJ1-5; D not resolved. The CDR3 consists of 15 residues. CDR1 is SNHLY and CDR2 is FYNNEI in the germline V gene. The CDR3, as DNA: TGTACCAGCAGTGAAAAAGGGAGTAGCAATCAGCCCCAGCATTTT. Residues: CTSSEKGSSNQPQHF.

This clonotype was recorded once. Given a much more abundant clone one base away, this may be a read error. The CDR3 loop is CSGVPVGPEAFF. CDR3 DNA sequence: TGCAGCGGTGTCCCGGTGGGCCCTGAAGCTTTCTTT. The J gene is TRBJ1-1, the V gene TRBV29-1; no firm D call. The germline V gene encodes CDR1 SQVTM and CDR2 ANQGSEA. With 7 bases removed from V and 6 bases from J, the gap between germline ends came to 15 bases. This CDR3 spans 12 amino acids.

In regard to this clonotype: At one of its ends the junction is not consistent with the germline gene, which may arise from a read error. The chain links TRBV5-6 to TRBJ1-4; no reliable D call. Looked up from germline, CDR1 is SGHDT and CDR2 is YYEEEE. The CDR3 sequence is 14 residues long. This chain's CDR3 is CASSLASTNEKRFF. The CDR3 DNA reads TGTGCCAGCAGCTTGGCCTCAACTAATGAAAAACGGTTTTTT.

The rearrangement uses TRBV6-1 and TRBJ1-3; no firm D call. Between the trimmed V and J ends, which lost 1 base and 2 bases, there was a span of 9 bases. The CDR3 contains 15 residues. The germline gives CDR1 MNHNS, CDR2 SASEGT. Here the CDR3 reads CASSEDGNPGNTIYF. Written as DNA, the CDR3 is TGTGCCAGCAGTGAAGACGGGAACCCTGGAAACACCATATATTTT.

The chain combines TRBV18 with TRBJ2-5; TRBD2 might be the D (5 bases). There are 13 residues in the CDR3. Trimming shortened V by 2 bases and J by 3 bases, and 7 bases separated the two germline ends. Germline values: CDR1 KGHSH, CDR2 LQKENI. CDR3 DNA: TGTGCCAGCTCACCATCGACTAAAGAGACCCAGTACTTC. It codes for CASSPSTKETQYF.

The V and J genes are TRBV30 and TRBJ2-3; a weak D match, TRBD2 (6 bases). V lost 3 bases and J lost 0, with 10 bases in between. CDR3 length: 14 residues. From germline, CDR1 is GTSNPN and CDR2 SVGIG (reference sequence). The CDR3 nucleotides are TGTGCCTGGAGCGGAGGGCTAAGCACAGATACGCAGTATTTT. It translates to CAWSGGLSTDTQYF.

Worth noting for this clonotype: A much larger clone lies one base from this, so it may be a read error. The chain employs TRBV6-1 and TRBJ2-4; the D gene is possibly TRBD1 (5 bases). The J call is in doubt because the DNA end fits TRBJ2-7 better. CDR1 MNHNS and CDR2 SASEGT come from the germline V gene. There are 14 residues in the CDR3. The CDR3 spells CASGVAQGMVEQYF. The CDR3 DNA reads as TGTGCCAGCGGTGTCGCCCAGGGCATGGTCGAGCAGTACTTC.

The chain recombines TRBV3-1 with TRBJ1-2; 9 nucleotides line up with TRBD1. V shed 1 base, J shed 8 bases, and the junction held 5 bases outside the gene matches. The CDR3 covers 14 residues. The germline CDR1 and CDR2 sequences are LGHDT and YNNKEL (reference sequence). CDR3 in DNA: TGTGCCAGCAGCCAAGGGACAGGGGTTCGAGGCTACACCTTC. Its translation: CASSQGTGVRGYTF.

Ten or more counts support this clonotype. The V call is TRBV7-2, the J call TRBJ2-3; 12 nucleotides match TRBD2. The ends lost 5 bases at V and 7 bases at J; junction bases unmatched: 4. The V gene's germline CDR1 is SGHTA and CDR2 FQGNSA. This CDR3 is built from 14 residues. This chain's CDR3 is CASSRLAGVNTQYF. As DNA, the CDR3 is TGTGCCAGCAGCAGACTAGCGGGGGTGAATACGCAGTATTTT.

Only a few counts were recorded for this clonotype. V is TRBV5-6 and J is TRBJ1-6, with 9 bases that match TRBD1. V trimming: 4 bases; J trimming: 1 base; junction bases outside the gene matches: 9. The CDR3 runs to 18 residues. Germline V gene sequence: CDR1 SGHDT, CDR2 YYEEEE. The CDR3 sequence: CASSGTGSATSYNSPLHF. In DNA form, the CDR3 reads TGTGCCAGCAGCGGGACAGGGAGCGCTACGTCCTATAATTCACCCCTCCACTTT.